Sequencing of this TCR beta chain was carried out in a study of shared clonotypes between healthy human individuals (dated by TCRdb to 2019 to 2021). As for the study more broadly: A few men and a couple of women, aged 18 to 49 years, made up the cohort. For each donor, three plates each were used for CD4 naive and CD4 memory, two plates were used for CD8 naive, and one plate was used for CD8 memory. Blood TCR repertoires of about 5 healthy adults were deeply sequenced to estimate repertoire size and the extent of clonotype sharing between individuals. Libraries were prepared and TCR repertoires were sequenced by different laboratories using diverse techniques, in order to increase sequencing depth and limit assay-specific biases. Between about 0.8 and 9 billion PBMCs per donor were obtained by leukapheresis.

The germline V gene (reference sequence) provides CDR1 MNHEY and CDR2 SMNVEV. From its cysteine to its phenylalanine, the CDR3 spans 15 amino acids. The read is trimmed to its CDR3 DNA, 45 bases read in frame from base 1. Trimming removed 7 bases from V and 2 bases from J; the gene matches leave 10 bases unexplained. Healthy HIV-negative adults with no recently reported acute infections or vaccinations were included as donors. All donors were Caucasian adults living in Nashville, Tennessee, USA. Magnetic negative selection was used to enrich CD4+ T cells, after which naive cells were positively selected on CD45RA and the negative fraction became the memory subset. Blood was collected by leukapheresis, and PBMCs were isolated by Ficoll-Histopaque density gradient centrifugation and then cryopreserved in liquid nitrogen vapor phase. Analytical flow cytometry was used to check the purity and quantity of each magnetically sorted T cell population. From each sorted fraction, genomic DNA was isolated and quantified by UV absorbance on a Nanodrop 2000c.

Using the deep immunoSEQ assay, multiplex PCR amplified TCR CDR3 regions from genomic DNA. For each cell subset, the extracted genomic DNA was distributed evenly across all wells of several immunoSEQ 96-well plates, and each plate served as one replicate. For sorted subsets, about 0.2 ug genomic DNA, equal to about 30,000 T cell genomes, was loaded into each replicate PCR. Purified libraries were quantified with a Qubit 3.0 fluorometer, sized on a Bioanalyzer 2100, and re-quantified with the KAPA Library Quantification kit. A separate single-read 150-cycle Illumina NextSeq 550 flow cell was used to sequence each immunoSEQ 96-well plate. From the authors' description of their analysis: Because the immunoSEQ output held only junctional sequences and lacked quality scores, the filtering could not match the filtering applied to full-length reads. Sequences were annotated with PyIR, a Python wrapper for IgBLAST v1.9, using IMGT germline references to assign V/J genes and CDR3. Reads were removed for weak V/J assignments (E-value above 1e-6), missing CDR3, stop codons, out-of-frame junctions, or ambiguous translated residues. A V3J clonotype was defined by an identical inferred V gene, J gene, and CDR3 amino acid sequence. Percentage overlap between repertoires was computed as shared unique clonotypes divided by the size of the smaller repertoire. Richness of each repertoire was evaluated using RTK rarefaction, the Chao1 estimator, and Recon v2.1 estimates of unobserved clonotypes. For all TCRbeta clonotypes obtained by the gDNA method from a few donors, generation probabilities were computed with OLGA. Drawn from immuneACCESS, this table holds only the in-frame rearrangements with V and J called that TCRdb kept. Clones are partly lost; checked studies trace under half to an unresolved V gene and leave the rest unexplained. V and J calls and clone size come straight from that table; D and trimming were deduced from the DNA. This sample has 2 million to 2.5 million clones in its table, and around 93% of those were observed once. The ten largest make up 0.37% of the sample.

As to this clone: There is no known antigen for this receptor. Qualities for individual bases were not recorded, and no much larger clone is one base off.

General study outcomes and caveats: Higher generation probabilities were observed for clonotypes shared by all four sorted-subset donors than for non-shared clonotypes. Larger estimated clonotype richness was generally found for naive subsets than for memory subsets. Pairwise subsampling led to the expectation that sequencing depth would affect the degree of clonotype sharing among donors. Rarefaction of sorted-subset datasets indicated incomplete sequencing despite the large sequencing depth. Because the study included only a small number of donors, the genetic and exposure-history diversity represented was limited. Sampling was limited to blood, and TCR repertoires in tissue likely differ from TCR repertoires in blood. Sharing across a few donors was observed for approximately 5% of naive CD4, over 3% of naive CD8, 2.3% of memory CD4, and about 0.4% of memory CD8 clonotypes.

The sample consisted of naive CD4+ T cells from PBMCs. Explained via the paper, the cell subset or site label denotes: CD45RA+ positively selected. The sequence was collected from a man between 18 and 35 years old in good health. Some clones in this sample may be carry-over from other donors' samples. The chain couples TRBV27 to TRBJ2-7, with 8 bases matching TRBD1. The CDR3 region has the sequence CASILGQGGTYEQYF. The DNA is TGTGCCAGCATCCTTGGACAGGGCGGCACCTACGAGCAGTACTTC.